The 29 T cell receptor beta chains below come from one sample, sequenced in a study of blood T cell repertoires in COVID-19. Produced via immunoSEQ multiplex PCR; TCRdb's table is partial and in-frame only. The table lists more than 250,000 clones, 70% to 90% of them singletons. What was sequenced was PBMCs or T cells enriched from blood (not recorded which). These receptors originate from a woman under 30 who had recovered from COVID-19.

The chain joins TRBV11-2 to TRBJ1-1; the D is unclear. The germline V gene has CDR1 SGHAT and CDR2 FQNNGV. The CDR3 sequence is 15 residues long. V lost 1 base, J lost 4 bases, and 13 bases lay in between. The CDR3 region is CASSLARGSVTEAFF. In nucleotides, the CDR3 is TGTGCCAGCAGCTTAGCGAGAGGGTCCGTCACTGAAGCTTTCTTT.

The rearrangement links TRBV9 to TRBJ1-5, with D maybe TRBD1 (5 bases). V lost 4 bases and J lost 7, with 9 bases in between. Per germline, CDR1 SGDLS and CDR2 YYNGEE. The CDR3 is made up of 12 amino acids. The CDR3: CASSSGGQPQHF. The CDR3 coding sequence is TGTGCCAGCAGCTCGGGGGGGCAGCCCCAGCATTTT.

V and J are TRBV18 and TRBJ1-3, with D unclear. This CDR3 comprises 15 residues. Germline V gives CDR1 KGHSH, CDR2 LQKENI. V lost 0 bases and J 6 bases, leaving 12 bases between the germline ends. CDR3 bases: TGTGCCAGCTCACCACCGAAGGGAGGCGAAAACACCATATATTTT. Its translation: CASSPPKGGENTIYF.

The chain recombines TRBV3-1 (or the pseudogene TRBV3-2) with TRBJ2-1, with D tentatively TRBD2 (5 bases). In germline, CDR1 is LGHDT, CDR2 YNNKEL (reference sequence). The CDR3 has 14 amino acids. With 2 bases removed from V and 6 bases from J, the gap between germline ends came to 11 bases. The CDR3 DNA follows: TGTGCCAGCAGCCAAACGAGTGAGGGCAATGAGCAGTTCTTC. It translates to CASSQTSEGNEQFF.

The CDR3 sequence is CASSRGQGTEAFF. CDR3 nucleotide sequence: TGTGCCAGCTCACGGGGACAGGGCACTGAAGCTTTCTTT. The genes are TRBV18 and TRBJ1-1; 9 positions match TRBD1. V gave up 4 bases and J gave up 4 bases; unmatched junction bases: 1. Germline CDR1 KGHSH, CDR2 LQKENI. The CDR3 is 13 residues long.

The chain recombines TRBV19 with TRBJ1-1; D gene ambiguous. The CDR3 extends over 10 amino acids. The ends were cut back, 8 bases at V and 4 bases at J, with 5 bases in the middle. Germline V gene data show CDR1 as LNHDA and CDR2 as SQIVND (reference sequence). CDR3 sequence: CASVGTEAFF. The CDR3 bases are TGTGCCAGTGTCGGCACTGAAGCTTTCTTT.

The chain couples TRBV6-6 to TRBJ2-3; D call uncertain. Germline CDR1 and CDR2: MNHNY and SVGAGI (reference sequence). The CDR3 has 14 residues. Deletions cut 6 bases from V and 0 bases from J, with 10 bases between. The chain's CDR3 is CASRLTVSTDTQYF. The CDR3 DNA reads TGTGCCAGCAGGTTGACTGTTAGCACAGATACGCAGTATTTT.

This chain joins TRBV3-1 (or the pseudogene TRBV3-2) and TRBJ2-7; D perhaps matches TRBD2 (6 bases). Trimming took 5 bases from V and 4 from J, leaving 15 bases between them. Germline assignment: CDR1 LGHDT and CDR2 YNNKEL (reference sequence). The CDR3 has 14 amino acids. The CDR3 protein is CASSARDLAYEQYF. The CDR3 nucleotides are TGTGCCAGCAGCGCCCGGGACTTGGCGTACGAGCAGTACTTC.

The rearrangement joins TRBV19 to TRBJ1-1, with 9 bases aligning to TRBD1. The CDR3 is 14 amino acids. The ends lost 5 bases at V and 5 bases at J; junction bases unmatched: 6. Germline V CDR1 and CDR2: LNHDA, SQIVND (reference sequence). CDR3 protein: CASSLRDRVTEAFF. The CDR3 DNA sequence: TGTGCCAGTAGTCTAAGGGACAGGGTAACTGAAGCTTTCTTT.

On this clone itself: Other DNA sequences in this specimen translate into the identical CDR3. The V and J genes are TRBV4-1 and TRBJ2-2; no firm D call. The CDR3 spans 13 residues. Germline CDR1 and CDR2: MGHRA and YSYEKL. V was shortened by 1 base and J by 4 bases, with 4 bases between the two germline ends. The CDR3 loop is CASSQASTGELFF. The DNA of the CDR3 is TGCGCCAGCAGCCAAGCCTCCACCGGGGAGCTGTTTTTT.

The J gene is TRBJ2-1, the V gene TRBV6-1, with 12 nucleotides matching TRBD2. Germline V gene data show CDR1 as MNHNS and CDR2 as SASEGT. The CDR3 runs 16 residues. V was clipped by 4 bases and J by 4 bases; unmatched bases: 5. The CDR3 reads CASSGLAGEHYNEQFF. The CDR3 region has the DNA TGTGCCAGCAGTGGACTAGCGGGGGAACATTACAATGAGCAGTTCTTC.

V usage is TRBV2 and J usage is TRBJ2-1, with 8 bases identical to TRBD2. CDR1 and CDR2 (germline): SNHLY, FYNNEI. V was clipped by 6 bases and J by 2 bases; unmatched bases: 6. The CDR3 covers 15 residues. CDR3 residues: CASSPPGGTYNEQFF. In DNA, the CDR3 is TGTGCCAGCAGCCCTCCGGGGGGGACCTACAATGAGCAGTTCTTC. The full variable domain, its missing parts supplied by reference TRBV2 and TRBJ2-1, is EPEVTQTPSHQVTQMGQEVILRCVPISNHLYFYWYRQILGQKVEFLVSFYNNEISEKSEIFDDQFSVERPDGSNFTLKIRSTKLEDSAMYFCASSPPGGTYNEQFFGPGTRLTVL.

The V and J genes are TRBV10-2 and TRBJ2-1; 14 bases align to TRBD2. Unmatched junction bases numbered 4, after V lost 8 bases and J lost 4 bases. Germline V gives CDR1 WSHSY, CDR2 SAAADI. The CDR3 consists of 15 residues. The CDR3 bases are TGCGCCAGCGGGGGACTAGCGGGAGAATACAATGAGCAGTTCTTC. It is translated as CASGGLAGEYNEQFF.

The chain uses TRBV15 and TRBJ1-5, with D tentatively TRBD1 (5 bases). The CDR3 extends over 13 amino acids. The ends were cut back, 4 bases at V and 3 bases at J, with 7 bases in the middle. Germline values: CDR1 LNHNV, CDR2 YYDKDF (reference sequence). CDR3 residues: CATSTGNNQPQHF. For the CDR3, the DNA is TGTGCCACCAGCACAGGGAACAATCAGCCCCAGCATTTT.

Concerning this clone: A junction boundary mismatches the germline segment, possibly from a read error. The V call is TRBV13, the J call TRBJ1-2; D is ambiguous. In germline, CDR1 is PRHDT, CDR2 FYEKMQ (reference sequence). The CDR3 totals 11 residues. The CDR3 sequence is CASSLGAGLLF. As DNA, the CDR3 is TGTGCCAGCAGCTTAGGCGCTGGGCTTCTCTTC.

The chain uses TRBV5-4 and TRBJ2-5, with D maybe TRBD2 (6 bases). The CDR3 sequence is 12 residues long. V was pared by 10 bases and J by 5 bases, with 15 bases between. Germline lookup yields CDR1 SGHNT and CDR2 YYREEE (reference sequence). The CDR3 is CACGTGEETQYF. CDR3 DNA: TGTGCCTGCGGGACTGGCGAGGAGACCCAGTACTTC.

V and J are TRBV4-1 and TRBJ1-1, with unresolved D. The CDR3 runs 13 residues. Trimming stripped 4 bases from V and 5 bases from J, with 11 bases between. Germline CDR1 is MGHRA and CDR2 is YSYEKL. In nucleotides, the CDR3 is TGCGCCAGCAGCCGCCTGAGAACGACTGAAGCTTTCTTT. It codes for CASSRLRTTEAFF.

The V and J genes are TRBV30 and TRBJ2-2; 10 nucleotides align to TRBD1. Unmatched junction bases numbered 6, after V lost 4 bases and J lost 7 bases. This CDR3 has 14 residues. The germline gives CDR1 GTSNPN, CDR2 SVGIG (reference sequence). The CDR3 reads CAWNPGQGIGELFF. As DNA, the CDR3 is TGTGCCTGGAACCCGGGACAGGGGATCGGGGAGCTGTTTTTT.

The chain joins TRBV7-8 to TRBJ1-4, with 7 bases lining up with TRBD1. The CDR3 contains 14 residues. The germline V gene encodes CDR1 SGHVS and CDR2 FQNEAQ. The trim removed 4 bases at V and 5 bases at J, leaving 4 bases unmatched. CDR3 in DNA: TGTGCCAGCAGCTCGACAGGGTTAAATGAAAAACTGTTTTTT. Its translation: CASSSTGLNEKLFF.

The J gene is TRBJ1-1, the V gene TRBV3-1 (or the pseudogene TRBV3-2), with TRBD1 matching 8 bases. V was clipped by 0 bases and J by 6 bases; unmatched bases: 6. There are 15 residues in the CDR3. Germline values: CDR1 LGHDT, CDR2 YNNKEL (reference sequence). The CDR3 here is CASSQDQGAGPEAFF. In nucleotides, the CDR3 is TGTGCCAGCAGCCAAGATCAGGGGGCAGGACCTGAAGCTTTCTTT.

This chain connects TRBV27 to TRBJ1-1; no clear D. CDR3 length equals 15 residues. V shed 0 bases and J shed 7 bases, with 15 bases lying between them. Per germline, CDR1 MNHEY and CDR2 SMNVEV (reference sequence). CDR3: CASSLSSLVRHEAFF. CDR3 coding DNA: TGTGCCAGCAGTTTATCCAGCCTCGTTAGACATGAAGCTTTCTTT.

This chain connects TRBV7-3 to TRBJ1-1; D remains ambiguous. Per the germline V gene, CDR1 is SGHTA and CDR2 is FQGTGA. This CDR3 contains 13 residues. Between the trimmed V and J ends, which lost 1 base and 1 base, there was a span of 4 bases. The CDR3 protein is CASSLNRNTEAFF. DNA for the CDR3: TGTGCCAGCAGCTTAAATAGGAACACTGAAGCTTTCTTT.

The table lists this clone with a count of one. The V gene is TRBV7-9, the J gene TRBJ2-3; D may correspond to TRBD1 or TRBD2 (6 bases each). Germline CDR1 SEHNR, CDR2 FQNEAQ (reference sequence). The CDR3 has 14 residues. Trimming shortened V by 7 bases and J by 0 bases, and 11 bases separated the two germline ends. The CDR3 loop reads CASTRGLSTDTQYF. As DNA, the CDR3 is TGTGCCAGCACCAGGGGACTTAGCACAGATACGCAGTATTTT.

The chain joins TRBV6-1 to TRBJ1-1; D not resolved. This CDR3 is built from 13 residues. Germline V gene data show CDR1 as MNHNS and CDR2 as SASEGT. V lost 3 bases, J lost 1 base, and 6 bases lay in between. The CDR3 region is CASSDPGNTEAFF. As DNA, the CDR3 is TGTGCCAGCAGTGACCCAGGGAACACTGAAGCTTTCTTT.

This sequence joins TRBV6-5 and TRBJ1-3; D call uncertain. Germline CDR1 is MNHEY and CDR2 is SVGAGI. The germline V and J ends were trimmed by 2 bases and 5 bases, with 7 bases remaining between them. The CDR3 sequence is 13 residues long. This CDR3 reads CASSYGRRNTIYF. The CDR3 bases are TGTGCCAGCAGTTACGGGAGGAGAAACACCATATATTTT.

The CDR3 sequence: CAWSEGQGSAPEQYF. The CDR3 DNA is TGTGCCTGGAGTGAGGGGCAAGGATCGGCCCCTGAGCAGTACTTC. The J gene is TRBJ2-7, the V gene TRBV30; possible D gene TRBD1, 5 bases. V was trimmed by 1 base and J by 7 bases, leaving 20 bases between them. The CDR3 contains 15 residues. CDR1 is GTSNPN and CDR2 is SVGIG in the germline V gene (reference sequence).

V usage is TRBV14 and J usage is TRBJ2-1, with TRBD2 matching 7 bases. Trimming cost V 2 bases and J 8 bases; bases outside gene matches: 9. The CDR3 is 15 amino acids. Per germline, CDR1 SGHDN and CDR2 FVKESK. The DNA of the CDR3 is TGTGCCAGCAGCCAACTGATAGCGGGCACCCATGAGCAGTTCTTC. Translation: CASSQLIAGTHEQFF.

There are many counts of this clone. The rearrangement uses TRBV5-4 and TRBJ1-2; possible D gene TRBD1, 6 bases. Trimming removed 3 bases from V and 8 bases from J, with 23 bases in between. CDR1 and CDR2 (germline): SGHNT, YYREEE (reference sequence). The CDR3 extends over 16 amino acids. The CDR3 DNA reads as TGTGCCAGCAGCTCTGGCCCCGACAGGACATTAAAGGGCTACACCTTC. As protein: CASSSGPDRTLKGYTF.

The CDR3 spells CASSQRQGNEQFF. The CDR3 DNA reads TGTGCCAGCAGCCAAAGACAGGGCAATGAGCAGTTCTTC. The gene calls are TRBV3-1 (or the pseudogene TRBV3-2) and TRBJ2-1; TRBD1 matches at 7 bases. The CDR3 runs to 13 residues. Unmatched junction bases numbered 1, after V lost 2 bases and J lost 6 bases. Germline-derived CDR1 and CDR2 are LGHDT and YNNKEL (reference sequence).